Below are 10 T cell receptor beta chains sequenced from a single sample in a study of CD8 T cells in ankylosing spondylitis. Study findings and constraints: Characteristic, it appeared, of ankylosing spondylitis blood was a TCR beta motif of seven or eight highly homologous variants.

TCRdb re-called the 5' RACE reads through MiXCR, storing one row per CDR3 protein. The table has some 840,000 distinct CDR3 sequences, approximately 10% seen once. Their target antigens are unknown. The sequenced sample was blood, either unsorted or a sorted T cell fraction (not recorded which). Receptors were obtained from a male donor with ankylosing spondylitis.

The rearrangement joins TRBV29-1 to TRBJ2-3, with TRBD1 matching over 11 bases. V lost 6 bases and J lost 6; bases outside the gene matches: 8. Germline lookup yields CDR1 SQVTM and CDR2 ANQGSEA. This CDR3 has 14 amino acids. CDR3 amino acids: CSVIRDRGTDTQYF. CDR3 coding DNA: TGCAGCGTGATCCGGGACAGGGGGACCGATACGCAGTATTTT.

This clonotype was seen repeatedly, ten times or more. V is TRBV6-4 and J is TRBJ1-1; D possibly corresponds to TRBD1 (5 bases). The germline V gene encodes CDR1 MRHNA and CDR2 SNTAGT. This CDR3 comprises 13 residues. V lost 6 bases to trimming and J lost 0 bases, with 8 bases between them. CDR3 loop: CASSKTVNTEAFF. CDR3 bases: TGTGCCAGCAGCAAGACAGTGAACACTGAAGCTTTCTTT.

With regard to this clonotype: A much larger clone sits a single nucleotide away, making a read error possible. The V gene is TRBV28, the J gene TRBJ2-7; D gene uncertain. Trimming took off 10 bases at V and 0 bases at J, with 7 bases between the two ends. From germline, CDR1 is MDHEN and CDR2 SYDVKM. This CDR3 region has 11 residues. The CDR3 sequence: CATESSYEQYF. The CDR3 nucleotides are TGTGCCACCGAGAGCTCCTACGAGCAGTACTTC.

This clonotype was found many times. The chain couples TRBV20-1 to TRBJ1-6; maybe TRBD1 (6 bases). Trimming took off 5 bases at V and 4 bases at J, with 12 bases between the two ends. The CDR3 covers 14 residues. Per the germline V gene, CDR1 is DFQATT and CDR2 is SNEGSKA (reference sequence). The CDR3 sequence: CSAPSGQYNSPLHF. CDR3 nucleotide sequence: TGCAGTGCTCCCTCCGGACAGTATAATTCACCCCTCCACTTT.

The chain employs TRBV20-1 and TRBJ2-7; maybe TRBD2 (5 bases). Germline CDR1 reads DFQATT; CDR2 reads SNEGSKA (reference sequence). This CDR3 region has 15 residues. The ends were cut back, 0 bases at V and 2 bases at J, with 14 bases in the middle. The CDR3 nucleotides read TGCAGTGCTAGAGACGGACTGTTTATACCCTACGAGCAGTACTTC. Translating gives CSARDGLFIPYEQYF.

V usage is TRBV5-1 and J usage is TRBJ2-1; 7 bases align to TRBD1. Germline-derived CDR1 and CDR2 are SGHRS and YFSETQ. The length of the CDR3 is 15 residues. V shed 2 bases, J shed 6 bases, and the junction held 8 bases outside the gene matches. CDR3 bases: TGCGCCAGCAGCTTACCGACAGGGCAGAGCAATGAGCAGTTCTTC. It is translated as CASSLPTGQSNEQFF.

This clonotype was detected ten times or more. V and J are TRBV20-1 and TRBJ2-5, with D perhaps matching TRBD1 or TRBD2 (5 bases each). Per the germline V gene, CDR1 is DFQATT and CDR2 is SNEGSKA (reference sequence). The CDR3 has 14 residues. Trimming shortened V by 0 bases and J by 1 base, and 9 bases separated the two germline ends. The CDR3: CSARDWGIQETQYF. For the CDR3, the DNA is TGCAGTGCTAGAGATTGGGGGATCCAAGAGACCCAGTACTTC.

In its sample, this clonotype was seen a few times. The rearrangement links TRBV4-3 to TRBJ1-4, with D tentatively TRBD1 (5 bases). V lost 1 base, J lost 12 bases, and 18 bases lay in between. The CDR3 totals 15 residues. Germline loops: CDR1 LGHNA, CDR2 YSLEER. CDR3 DNA sequence: TGCGCCAGCAGCCAAGGTCCAGGGTGGGATGAGCAACTGTTTTTT. Translation: CASSQGPGWDEQLFF.

Only a few counts were recorded for this clonotype. This chain joins TRBV7-8 and TRBJ2-5, with D possibly being TRBD1 (5 bases). Germline V gives CDR1 SGHVS, CDR2 FQNEAQ. Trimming took 4 bases from V and 2 from J, leaving 8 bases between them. The CDR3 loop spans 13 amino acids. The CDR3 DNA reads as TGTGCCAGCAGCTCAGGGTGGCAAGAGACCCAGTACTTC. Translated, it gives CASSSGWQETQYF.

This clonotype came up a few times. CDR3 sequence: CASSFEGLRENTEAFF. In DNA form, the CDR3 reads TGTGCCAGCAGTTTTGAAGGATTAAGGGAGAACACTGAAGCTTTCTTT. The chain employs TRBV12-3 or TRBV12-4 and TRBJ1-1; D is uncertain. This CDR3 is 16 amino acids long. The V and J ends lost 3 bases and 1 base respectively, with 15 bases between them.